The sequence of this T cell receptor (beta chain) was determined in a study of naive and memory T cell subsets. This clonotype appeared a few times. The beta constant-region primer was an equimolar mix of two oligonucleotides covering TRBC1 and TRBC2. Four rounds of PCR amplified the ligated cDNA using nested alpha and beta constant-region primers plus SP2. Ligation attached a single-stranded oligonucleotide with a 12-nucleotide UMI and the SP2 primer to the cDNA 3' end. TCRdb used MiXCR to reprocess the UMI-ligation and nested PCR reads, holding one entry per CDR3 protein. The sample has 95,000 to 150,000 distinct CDR3 sequences; 35% to 40% are singletons. Cells stained for CD3, CD4, CD8, CD45RA, CD27 and viability were sorted into four CD45RA/CD27 subsets. Sample: central memory CD4+ T cells from blood. The receptor was derived from a human donor in good health.

The CDR3 protein is CASSSPGSSADTQYF. Written as DNA, the CDR3 is TGTGCCAGCAGTTCTCCCGGGAGCTCGGCAGATACGCAGTATTTT. The V call is TRBV28, the J call TRBJ2-3; D possibly corresponds to TRBD2 (6 bases). V shed 4 bases and J shed 4 bases, with 15 bases lying between them. The germline CDR1 and CDR2 sequences are MDHEN and SYDVKM. The CDR3 loop spans 15 amino acids.